This entry lists 8 T cell receptor beta chains sequenced from one sample in a study of glioma-infiltrating T cells. Using RNA template, CDR3s of TCR alpha and beta were amplified with iRepertoire arm-PCR. TCRdb used MiXCR to reprocess the multiplex PCR reads, holding one entry per CDR3 protein. The sample has around 44,000 distinct CDR3 sequences, about 22% seen once. Sequencing used glioma tissue, nonneoplastic brain tissue, or PBMCs (not recorded which). The receptors come from a human donor with low-grade glioma or glioblastoma, undergoing nonglioma brain surgery, or in good health (not recorded which).

This clonotype was observed at least ten times. The chain has TRBV28 and TRBJ2-1; TRBD2 matches at 11 bases. Germline assignment: CDR1 MDHEN and CDR2 SYDVKM. The CDR3 runs to 17 residues. The trim removed 6 bases at V and 6 bases at J, leaving 13 bases unmatched. The CDR3, as DNA: TGTGCCAGCAGCCCCCCCGGGGGACTAGCGGATTTCAATGAGCAGTTCTTC. Encoded protein: CASSPPGGLADFNEQFF.

The chain links TRBV29-1 to TRBJ2-1; D is ambiguous. Germline V lookup: CDR1 SQVTM, CDR2 ANQGSEA. The CDR3 has 12 residues. Trimming pared 3 bases from V and 4 bases from J, leaving 7 bases between. This CDR3 is CSVDTGYNEQFF. As DNA, the CDR3 is TGCAGCGTTGACACGGGTTACAATGAGCAGTTCTTC.

Note on this clonotype: This sequence may be a read error, since a much larger clone differs from it by one base. The genes are TRBV24-1 and TRBJ2-3, with D tentatively TRBD2 (5 bases). The length of the CDR3 is 14 residues. Germline V lookup: CDR1 KGHDR, CDR2 SFDVKD. Trimming pared 3 bases from V and 5 bases from J, leaving 11 bases between. CDR3 nucleotide sequence: TGTGCCACCAGTGATCCGTTTAGCGTAGATACGCAGTATTTT. Its protein is CATSDPFSVDTQYF.

The rearrangement joins TRBV2 to TRBJ2-1; possible D gene TRBD1, 6 bases. V lost 7 bases to trimming and J lost 4 bases, with 17 bases between them. The germline V gene encodes CDR1 SNHLY and CDR2 FYNNEI. The CDR3 contains 15 residues. As DNA, the CDR3 is TGTGCCAGCAATCCGCAGGGGATCTGGTACAATGAGCAGTTCTTC. Protein sequence: CASNPQGIWYNEQFF.

This clonotype was observed at least ten times. J is TRBJ2-5 and V is TRBV18; unclear D gene. V lost 0 bases and J 3 bases, leaving 8 bases between the germline ends. Germline CDR1 KGHSH, CDR2 LQKENI. CDR3 length equals 14 residues. CDR3: CASSPPLVEETQYF. Here the CDR3 DNA reads TGTGCCAGCTCACCACCCTTGGTAGAAGAGACCCAGTACTTC.

This clonotype has a count of ten or more. The rearrangement uses TRBV6-1 and TRBJ2-3, with 7 bases matching TRBD1. This CDR3 is 15 amino acids long. Germline V gene data show CDR1 as MNHNS and CDR2 as SASEGT. With V trimmed by 3 bases and J by 1 base, 4 bases remained unmatched. The CDR3 spells CASSDRGLGTDTQYF. The CDR3 nucleotides read TGTGCCAGCAGTGACAGGGGGTTGGGCACAGATACGCAGTATTTT.

This clonotype has a count of ten or more. This chain uses TRBV6-2 or TRBV6-3 with TRBJ2-3; D remains unclear. V was shortened by 0 bases and J by 3 bases, with 4 bases between the two germline ends. CDR1 and CDR2 (germline): MNHEY, SVGEGT. This CDR3 has 13 amino acids. The CDR3 here is CASSYSETDTQYF. In DNA, the CDR3 is TGTGCCAGCAGTTACTCAGAAACAGATACGCAGTATTTT.

About this clonotype itself: A much bigger clone sits one base away, suggesting this may be a read error. The chain uses TRBV20-1 and TRBJ1-1, with D uncertain. The CDR3 has 14 amino acids. CDR1 DFQATT and CDR2 SNEGSKA come from the germline V gene (reference sequence). The CDR3 protein is CSARDSNMNTGAFF. In nucleotides, the CDR3 is TGCAGTGCTAGAGACAGTAACATGAACACTGGAGCTTTCTTT.